This T cell receptor (beta chain) was sequenced during a study of cytotoxic CD8 clonotypes in ibrutinib-treated CLL. Background on the study: Across the patients, roughly ten were relapsed/refractory, around 16 treatment-naive and about 17 IGHV unmutated. Overall study findings and caveats: Circulating CD8+ T-cell counts were tracked by baseline clonality, which exceeded that of age-matched healthy donors.

In regard to this clone: The antigen remains undetermined.

Sequencing was performed with immunoSEQ multiplex PCR; in TCRdb, only in-frame clones are kept and a portion is missing. The data hold about 97,000 clones, with around 77% observed a single time. In germline, CDR1 is SGHKS, CDR2 YYEKEE (reference sequence). Trimming took off 0 bases at V and 6 bases at J, with 13 bases between the two ends. The CDR3 is 15 amino acids. This TCR was sampled from a human donor with chronic lymphocytic leukemia. The chain uses TRBV5-5 and TRBJ2-4; D remains unclear. This sample comprised PBMCs, obtained after 24 months of ibrutinib treatment. The chain's CDR3 is CASSLVRKGGNIQYF. CDR3 nucleotide sequence: TGTGCCAGCAGCTTGGTTAGAAAGGGTGGAAACATTCAGTACTTC.